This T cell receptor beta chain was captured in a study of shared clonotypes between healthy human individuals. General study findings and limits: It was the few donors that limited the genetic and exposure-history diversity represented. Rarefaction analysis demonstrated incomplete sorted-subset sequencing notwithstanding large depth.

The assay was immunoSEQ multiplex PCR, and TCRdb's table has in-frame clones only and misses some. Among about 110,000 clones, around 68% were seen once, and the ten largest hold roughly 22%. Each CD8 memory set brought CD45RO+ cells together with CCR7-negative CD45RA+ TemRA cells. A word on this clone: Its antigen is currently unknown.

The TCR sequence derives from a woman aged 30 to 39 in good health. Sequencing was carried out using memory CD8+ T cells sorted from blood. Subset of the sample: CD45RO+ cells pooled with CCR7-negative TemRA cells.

The chain's CDR3 is CASSLFGTQYF. CDR3 DNA: TGTGCCAGCAGCTTATTCGGGACCCAGTACTTC. This chain uses TRBV7-2 with TRBJ2-5; no reliable D call. This CDR3 comprises 11 residues. Germline CDR1 is SGHTA and CDR2 is FQGNSA. V shed 2 bases and J shed 7 bases, with 5 bases lying between them.